This paragraph reports one T cell receptor beta chain. Sequence at one end of the junction differs from germline and may be a read error. This specimen comes from a study of glioma-infiltrating T cells. The iRepertoire nested amplicon-rescue multiplex PCR amplified TCR alpha and beta CDR3s from RNA. TCRdb processed the multiplex PCR reads anew with MiXCR; each CDR3 protein has one entry. The table records around 120,000 distinct CDR3 sequences, about 25% of them present only once. CDR3 length: 16 amino acids. The germline V gene has CDR1 SEHNR and CDR2 FQNEAQ (reference sequence). The receptor was isolated from a human donor with low-grade glioma or glioblastoma, undergoing nonglioma brain surgery, or in good health (not recorded which). The sample taken for sequencing was glioma tissue, nonneoplastic brain tissue, or PBMCs (not recorded which). This sequence joins TRBV7-9 and TRBJ2-1; D is perhaps TRBD1 (6 bases). The CDR3 protein is CAGSQDNRVSYNEQFF. In DNA form, the CDR3 reads TGTGCCGGCAGCCAGGACAACAGGGTCTCCTACAATGAGCAGTTCTTC.